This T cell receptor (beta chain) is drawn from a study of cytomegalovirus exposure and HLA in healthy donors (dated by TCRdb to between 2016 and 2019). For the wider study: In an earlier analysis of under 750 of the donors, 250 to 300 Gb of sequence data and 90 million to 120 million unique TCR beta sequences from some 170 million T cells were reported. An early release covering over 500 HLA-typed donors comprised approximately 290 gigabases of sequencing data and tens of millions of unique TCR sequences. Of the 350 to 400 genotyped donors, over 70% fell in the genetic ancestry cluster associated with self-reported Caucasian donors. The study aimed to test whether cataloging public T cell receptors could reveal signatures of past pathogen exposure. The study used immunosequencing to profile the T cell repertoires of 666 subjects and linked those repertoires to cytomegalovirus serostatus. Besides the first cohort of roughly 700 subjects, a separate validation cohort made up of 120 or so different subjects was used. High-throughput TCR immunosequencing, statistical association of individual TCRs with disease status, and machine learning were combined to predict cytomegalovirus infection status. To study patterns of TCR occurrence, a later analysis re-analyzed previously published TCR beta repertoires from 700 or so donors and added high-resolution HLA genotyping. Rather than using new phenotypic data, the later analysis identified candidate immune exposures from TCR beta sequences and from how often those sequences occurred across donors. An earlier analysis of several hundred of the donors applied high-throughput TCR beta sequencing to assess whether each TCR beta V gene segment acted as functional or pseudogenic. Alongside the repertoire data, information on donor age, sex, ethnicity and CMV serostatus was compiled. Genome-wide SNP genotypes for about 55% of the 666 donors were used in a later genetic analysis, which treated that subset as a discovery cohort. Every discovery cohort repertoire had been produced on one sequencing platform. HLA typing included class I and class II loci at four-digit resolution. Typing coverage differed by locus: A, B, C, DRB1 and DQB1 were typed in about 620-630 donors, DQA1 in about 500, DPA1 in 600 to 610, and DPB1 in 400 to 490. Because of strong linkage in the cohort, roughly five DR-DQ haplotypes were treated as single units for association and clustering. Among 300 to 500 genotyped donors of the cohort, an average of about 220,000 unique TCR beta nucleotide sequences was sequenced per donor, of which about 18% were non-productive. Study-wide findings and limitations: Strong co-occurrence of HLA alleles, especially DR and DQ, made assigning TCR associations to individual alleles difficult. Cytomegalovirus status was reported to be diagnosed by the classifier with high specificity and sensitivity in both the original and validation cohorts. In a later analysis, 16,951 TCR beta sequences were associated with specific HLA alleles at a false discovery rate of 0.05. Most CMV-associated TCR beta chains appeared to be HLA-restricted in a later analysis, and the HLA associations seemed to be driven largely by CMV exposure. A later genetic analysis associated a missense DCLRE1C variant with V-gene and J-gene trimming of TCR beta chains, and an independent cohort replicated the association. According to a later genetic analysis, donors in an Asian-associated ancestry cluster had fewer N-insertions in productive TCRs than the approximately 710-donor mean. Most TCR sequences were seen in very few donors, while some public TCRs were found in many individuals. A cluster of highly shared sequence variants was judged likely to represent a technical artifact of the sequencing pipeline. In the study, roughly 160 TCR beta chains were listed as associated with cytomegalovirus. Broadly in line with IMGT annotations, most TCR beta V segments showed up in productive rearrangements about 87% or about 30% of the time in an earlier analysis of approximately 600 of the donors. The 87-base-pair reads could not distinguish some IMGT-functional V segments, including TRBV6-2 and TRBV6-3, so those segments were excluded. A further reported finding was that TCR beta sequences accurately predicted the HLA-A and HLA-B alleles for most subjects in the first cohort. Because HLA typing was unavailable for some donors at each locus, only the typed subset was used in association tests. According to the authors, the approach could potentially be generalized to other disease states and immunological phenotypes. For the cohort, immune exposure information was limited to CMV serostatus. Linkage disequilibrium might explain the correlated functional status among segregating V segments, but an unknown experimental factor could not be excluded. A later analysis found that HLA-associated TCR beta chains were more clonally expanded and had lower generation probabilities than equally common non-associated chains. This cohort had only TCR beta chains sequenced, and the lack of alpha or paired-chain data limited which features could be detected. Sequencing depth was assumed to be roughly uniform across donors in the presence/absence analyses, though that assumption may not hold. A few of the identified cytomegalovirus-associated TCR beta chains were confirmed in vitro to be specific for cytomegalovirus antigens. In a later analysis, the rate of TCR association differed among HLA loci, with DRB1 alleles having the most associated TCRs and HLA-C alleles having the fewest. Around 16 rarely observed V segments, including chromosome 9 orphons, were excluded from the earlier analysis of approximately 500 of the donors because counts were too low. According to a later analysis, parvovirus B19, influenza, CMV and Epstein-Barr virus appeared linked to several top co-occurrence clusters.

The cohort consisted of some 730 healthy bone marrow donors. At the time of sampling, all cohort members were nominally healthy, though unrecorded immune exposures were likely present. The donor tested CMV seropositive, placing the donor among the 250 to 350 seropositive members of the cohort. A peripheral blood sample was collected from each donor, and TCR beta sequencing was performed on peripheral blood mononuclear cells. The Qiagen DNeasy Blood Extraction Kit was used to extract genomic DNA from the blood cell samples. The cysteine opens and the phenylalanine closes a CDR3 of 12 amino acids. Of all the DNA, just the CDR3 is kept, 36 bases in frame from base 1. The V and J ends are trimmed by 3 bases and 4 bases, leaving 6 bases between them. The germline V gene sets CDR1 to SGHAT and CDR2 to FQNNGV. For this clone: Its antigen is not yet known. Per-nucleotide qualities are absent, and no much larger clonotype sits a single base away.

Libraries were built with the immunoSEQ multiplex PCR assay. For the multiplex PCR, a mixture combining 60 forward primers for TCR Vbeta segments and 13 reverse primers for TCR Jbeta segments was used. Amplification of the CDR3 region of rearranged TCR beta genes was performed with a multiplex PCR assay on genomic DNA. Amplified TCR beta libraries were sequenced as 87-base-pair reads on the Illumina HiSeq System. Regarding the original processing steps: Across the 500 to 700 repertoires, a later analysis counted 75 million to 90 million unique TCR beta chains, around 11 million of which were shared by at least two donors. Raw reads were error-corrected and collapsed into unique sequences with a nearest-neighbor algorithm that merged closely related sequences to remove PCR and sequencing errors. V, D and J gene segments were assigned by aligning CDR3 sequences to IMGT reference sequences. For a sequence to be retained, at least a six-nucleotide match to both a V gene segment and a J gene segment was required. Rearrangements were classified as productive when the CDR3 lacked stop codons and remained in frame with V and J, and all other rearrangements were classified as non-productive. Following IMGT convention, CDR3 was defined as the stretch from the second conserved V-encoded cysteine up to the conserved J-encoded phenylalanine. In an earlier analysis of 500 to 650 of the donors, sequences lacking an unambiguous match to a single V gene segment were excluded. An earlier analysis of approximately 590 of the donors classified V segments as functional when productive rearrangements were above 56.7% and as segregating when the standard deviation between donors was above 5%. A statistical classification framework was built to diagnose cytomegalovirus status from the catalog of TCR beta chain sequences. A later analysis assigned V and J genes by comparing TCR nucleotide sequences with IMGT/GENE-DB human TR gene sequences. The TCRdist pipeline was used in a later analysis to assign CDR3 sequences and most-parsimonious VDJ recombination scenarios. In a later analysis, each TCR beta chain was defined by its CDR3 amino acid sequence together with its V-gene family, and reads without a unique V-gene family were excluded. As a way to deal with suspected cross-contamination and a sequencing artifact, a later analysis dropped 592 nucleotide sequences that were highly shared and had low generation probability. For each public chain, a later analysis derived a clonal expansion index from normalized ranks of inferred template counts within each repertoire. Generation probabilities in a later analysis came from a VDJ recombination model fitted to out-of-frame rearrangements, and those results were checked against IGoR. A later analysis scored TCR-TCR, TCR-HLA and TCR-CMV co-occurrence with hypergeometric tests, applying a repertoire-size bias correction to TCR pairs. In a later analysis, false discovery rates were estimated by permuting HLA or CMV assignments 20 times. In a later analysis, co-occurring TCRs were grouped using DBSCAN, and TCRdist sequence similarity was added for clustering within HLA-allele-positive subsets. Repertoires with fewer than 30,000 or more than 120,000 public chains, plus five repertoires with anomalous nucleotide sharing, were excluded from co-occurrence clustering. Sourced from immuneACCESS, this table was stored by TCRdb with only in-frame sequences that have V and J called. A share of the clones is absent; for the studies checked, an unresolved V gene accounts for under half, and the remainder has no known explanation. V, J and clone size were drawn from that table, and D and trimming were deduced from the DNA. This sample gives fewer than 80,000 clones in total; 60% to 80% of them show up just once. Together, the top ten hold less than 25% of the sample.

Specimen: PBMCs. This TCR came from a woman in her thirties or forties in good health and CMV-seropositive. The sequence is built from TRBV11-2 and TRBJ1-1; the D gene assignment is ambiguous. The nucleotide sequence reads TGTGCCAGCAGCTTCGGTGGCACTGAAGCTTTCTTT. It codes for CASSFGGTEAFF. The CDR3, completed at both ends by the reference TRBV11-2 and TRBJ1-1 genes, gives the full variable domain EAGVAQSPRYKIIEKRQSVAFWCNPISGHATLYWYQQILGQGPKLLIQFQNNGVVDDSQLPKDRFSAERLKGVDSTLKIQPAKLEDSAVYLCASSFGGTEAFFGQGTRLTVV.